The source of this T cell receptor (beta chain) is a study of cytomegalovirus exposure and HLA in healthy donors. The study's findings and limits: Some public TCRs appeared in many individuals, while most sequences were rare. As confirmed in vitro, a few CMV-associated chains were specific for CMV antigens. Associated with cytomegalovirus, according to the listing, were about 160 TCR beta chains.

Clones were read by immunoSEQ multiplex PCR, and TCRdb kept only the in-frame ones, dropping some. The sample consists of more than 100,000 clones, 85% to 90% of them appearing once. In the case of this clone: What it binds is not known.

Germline V lookup: CDR1 LNHDA, CDR2 SQIVND (reference sequence). This CDR3 spans 15 amino acids. V dropped 9 bases and J dropped 5; count of bases not matched to a gene: 12. Sequenced sample: PBMCs. This TCR derives from a man aged 25 to 40 in good health and CMV-seronegative. This chain joins TRBV19 and TRBJ2-1, with 8 bases fitting TRBD2. The CDR3 coding sequence is TGTGCCAGCCATCCATTCAGCGGGAGCCACAATGAGCAGTTCTTC. It specifies CASHPFSGSHNEQFF. The variable domain in full, with the rest retrieved from reference TRBV19 and TRBJ2-1, is DGGITQSPKYLFRKEGQNVTLSCEQNLNHDAMYWYRQDPGQGLRLIYYSQIVNDFQKGDIAEGYSVSREKKESFPLTVTSAQKNPTAFYLCASHPFSGSHNEQFFGPGTRLTVL.